The 22 T cell receptor beta chains reported below all come from one sample, sequenced in a study of CD8 T cells in Susac syndrome (dated by TCRdb to the late 2010s). The method was the immunoSEQ multiplex PCR assay. RNA was extracted using the RNeasy kit, and roughly 0.45 to 1 microgram was reverse transcribed with random hexamers. TCRdb reworked the public reads: Q25 trimming with fastp, MiXCR clone assembly, productive beta chains retained. Each entry merges the rows of one CDR3 protein and shows their most common DNA and genes. Present in this sample are about 150,000 distinct CDR3 sequences, 95% to 96% of which were seen just once. The biggest ten clones account for over 0.12% of the sample. Sequencing used CD8+ T cells from PBMCs. These receptors were collected from a human donor with multiple sclerosis.

The chain is built from TRBV3-1 and TRBJ1-1; D not certain. The V gene lost 0 bases and the J gene lost 0 bases, with 14 bases spanning the gap. CDR1 is LGHDT, CDR2 YNNKEL, per germline (reference sequence). The CDR3 sequence is 17 residues long. The chain's CDR3 is CASSQDPAPSMNTEAFF. CDR3 nucleotides: TGTGCCAGCAGCCAAGATCCAGCTCCGAGTATGAACACTGAAGCTTTCTTT.

The genes are TRBV28 and TRBJ2-7; tentative D call: TRBD1 (5 bases). V lost 3 bases and J 2 bases, leaving 14 bases between the germline ends. The CDR3 extends over 15 amino acids. Germline values: CDR1 MDHEN, CDR2 SYDVKM. Here the CDR3 DNA reads TGTGCCAGCAGTTTCCAGGGCACGCGGCCCTACGAGCAGTACTTC. Its protein is CASSFQGTRPYEQYF. Complete variable domain (other parts from reference TRBV28 and TRBJ2-7): DVKVTQSSRYLVKRTGEKVFLECVQDMDHENMFWYRQDPGLGLRLIYFSYDVKMKEKGDIPEGYSVSREKKERFSLILESASTNQTSMYLCASSFQGTRPYEQYFGPGTRLTVT.

The chain couples TRBV4-2 to TRBJ2-1; 11 bases line up with TRBD2. CDR3 length: 16 residues. V lost 0 bases, J lost 9 bases, and 7 bases stayed unmatched. Germline CDR1 and CDR2: LGHNA and YNFKEQ. DNA for the CDR3: TGTGCCAGCAGCCAAGATAGCGGGGGGGCCGAGGTTGAGCAGTTCTTC. The encoded protein is CASSQDSGGAEVEQFF.

The rearrangement joins TRBV5-6 to TRBJ2-1; D is possibly TRBD1 or TRBD2 (5 bases each). This CDR3 region has 15 residues. Trimming cost V 4 bases and J 0 bases, with 11 bases left between them. The germline gives CDR1 SGHDT, CDR2 YYEEEE. CDR3 loop: CASSGDVDSYNEQFF. CDR3 nucleotide sequence: TGTGCCAGCAGCGGGGACGTCGACTCCTACAATGAGCAGTTCTTC.

This clonotype was counted a single time. V gene TRBV9 combines with J gene TRBJ2-1; 10 bases map to TRBD2. With 3 bases clipped from V and 5 bases from J, the junction kept 5 bases outside the gene matches. Germline V gene lookup returns CDR1 SGDLS and CDR2 YYNGEE. The length of the CDR3 is 15 residues. This CDR3 is CASSASGGSHNEQFF. The DNA for the CDR3 is TGTGCCAGCAGCGCTAGCGGGGGTTCCCACAATGAGCAGTTCTTC.

The J gene is TRBJ2-1, the V gene TRBV9; D uncertain. CDR1 is SGDLS, CDR2 YYNGEE, per germline. Trimming cost V 0 bases and J 7 bases, with 2 bases left between them. This CDR3 comprises 11 residues. The CDR3 sequence: CASSVANEQFF. As DNA, the CDR3 is TGTGCCAGCAGCGTAGCGAATGAGCAGTTCTTC.

The chain employs TRBV9 and TRBJ2-5; a weak D match, TRBD1 (5 bases). The germline V and J ends were trimmed by 4 bases and 2 bases, with 12 bases remaining between them. Germline CDR1 and CDR2: SGDLS and YYNGEE. The CDR3 has 14 residues. CDR3 coding DNA: TGTGCCAGCAGCCCCCCCCCAGGGCAAGAGACCCAGTACTTC. This encodes CASSPPPGQETQYF.

The J gene is TRBJ1-5, the V gene TRBV20-1; the match to TRBD1 covers 10 bases. The CDR3 consists of 13 residues. V was pared by 6 bases and J by 6 bases, with 5 bases of the junction left unmatched. Per germline, CDR1 DFQATT and CDR2 SNEGSKA (reference sequence). CDR3 coding DNA: TGCAGTGCCGACAGGGGGCGAGGTCAGCCCCAGCATTTT. This gives the protein CSADRGRGQPQHF.

The chain couples TRBV29-1 to TRBJ1-1, with 7 bases lining up with TRBD1. The V segment lost 7 bases and the J segment 6 bases; nucleotides outside the gene matches: 8. CDR1 is SQVTM, CDR2 ANQGSEA, per germline. There are 12 residues in the CDR3. CDR3 nucleotide sequence: TGCAGCGCCCGACAGGGCACGTCTGAAGCTTTCTTT. The encoded protein is CSARQGTSEAFF.

The genes are TRBV29-1 and TRBJ1-1; 9 bases fit TRBD1. With V trimmed by 5 bases and J by 4 bases, 11 bases remained unmatched. This CDR3 has 15 residues. Germline V gene lookup returns CDR1 SQVTM and CDR2 ANQGSEA. The DNA for the CDR3 is TGCAGCGTTCTAATCCGGGACAGGGTATCCACTGAAGCTTTCTTT. This gives the protein CSVLIRDRVSTEAFF.

The CDR3 nucleotides are TGTGCCAGCGGGCTAGCGGGGGCCCAAGAGACCCAGTACTTC. Its protein is CASGLAGAQETQYF. The chain joins TRBV13 to TRBJ2-5; 10 positions match TRBD2. Unmatched junction bases numbered 4, after V lost 8 bases and J lost 1 base. Germline loops: CDR1 PRHDT, CDR2 FYEKMQ (reference sequence). The CDR3 sequence is 14 residues long.

The gene calls are TRBV6-2 or TRBV6-3 and TRBJ2-1; no definite D call. CDR3 length: 16 residues. Between the trimmed V and J ends, which lost 2 bases and 3 bases, there was a span of 14 bases. CDR1 is MNHEY, CDR2 SVGEGT, per germline. Here the CDR3 reads CASSYAAAEYYNEQFF. The CDR3 DNA is TGTGCCAGCAGTTACGCAGCAGCAGAGTACTACAATGAGCAGTTCTTC.

The V gene is TRBV27, the J gene TRBJ1-2; maybe TRBD1 (5 bases). V shed 6 bases and J shed 1 base, with 15 bases lying between them. CDR1 is MNHEY and CDR2 is SMNVEV in the germline V gene (reference sequence). The CDR3 consists of 15 residues. CDR3 sequence: CASSRRDGLNYGYTF. The CDR3 nucleotides read TGTGCCAGCAGCCGCCGGGACGGACTTAACTATGGCTACACCTTC.

This chain uses TRBV4-1 with TRBJ2-4, with TRBD2 matching 8 bases. The germline V gene encodes CDR1 MGHRA and CDR2 YSYEKL. With 1 base clipped from V and 0 bases from J, the junction kept 11 bases outside the gene matches. This CDR3 spans 19 amino acids. CDR3 loop: CASSQVLAGGAQAKNIQYF. In nucleotides, the CDR3 is TGCGCCAGCAGCCAAGTCTTGGCCGGGGGGGCACAAGCCAAAAACATTCAGTACTTC.

The J gene is TRBJ1-2, the V gene TRBV30, with 7 bases that match TRBD1. In germline, CDR1 is GTSNPN, CDR2 SVGIG (reference sequence). This CDR3 is 13 amino acids long. With V trimmed by 3 bases and J by 8 bases, 9 bases remained unmatched. The CDR3 coding sequence is TGTGCCTGGAGCCCAGGGGGGGCTGACGGCTACACCTTC. Its protein product is CAWSPGGADGYTF.

The DNA for the CDR3 is TGCAGCGTTGAATCTAGCGCAAACACCGGGGAGCTGTTTTTT. Its translation is CSVESSANTGELFF. The chain recombines TRBV29-1 with TRBJ2-2, with D possibly being TRBD2 (6 bases). V shed 2 bases and J shed 2 bases, with 9 bases lying between them. CDR3 length equals 14 residues. Germline CDR1 SQVTM, CDR2 ANQGSEA.

The chain has TRBV3-1 and TRBJ2-1; no definite D call. Germline-derived CDR1 and CDR2 are LGHDT and YNNKEL (reference sequence). The CDR3 is made up of 13 amino acids. The V end lost 0 bases, the J end lost 8 bases, and 8 bases lay between the germline ends. The CDR3 loop reads CASSQDREDEQFF. CDR3 nucleotide sequence: TGTGCCAGCAGCCAAGATAGAGAGGATGAGCAGTTCTTC.

V usage is TRBV12-3 or TRBV12-4 and J usage is TRBJ1-2; perhaps TRBD1 as D (5 bases). The ends were cut back, 7 bases at V and 1 base at J, with 16 bases in the middle. The CDR3 contains 15 residues. CDR3 nucleotide sequence: TGTGCCAGCACCTCAATGGAGGGGCTTAACTATGGCTACACCTTC. Translation: CASTSMEGLNYGYTF.

This clonotype was picked up one time. In nucleotides, the CDR3 is TGTGCCAGCAGCTTTGGTGTGGGGGACGAGCAGTACTTC. Translated: CASSFGVGDEQYF. The genes are TRBV11-1 and TRBJ2-7; D may correspond to TRBD1 or TRBD2 (5 bases each). Trimming took 3 bases from V and 5 from J, leaving 11 bases between them. Per the germline V gene, CDR1 is SGHAT and CDR2 is FQDESV (reference sequence). The CDR3 spans 13 residues.

The CDR3 is CASSLGTVGNQPQHF. CDR3 nucleotides: TGTGCCAGCAGTTTGGGGACCGTCGGCAATCAGCCCCAGCATTTT. The chain links TRBV12-3 or TRBV12-4 to TRBJ1-5; D is possibly TRBD1 (5 bases). There are 15 residues in the CDR3. Trimming cost V 3 bases and J 2 bases, with 11 bases left between them.

This rearrangement joins TRBV12-5 to TRBJ2-7, with D possibly TRBD2 on 5 matching bases. V lost 6 bases, J lost 6 bases, and 18 bases lay in between. This CDR3 comprises 14 residues. Germline CDR1 and CDR2: LGHNT and FRNRAP. CDR3 in DNA: TGTGCTAGTGGCCGGTTAGGACTCTCCGGCGAGCAGTACTTC. This codes for CASGRLGLSGEQYF. Complete variable domain (other parts from reference TRBV12-5 and TRBJ2-7): DARVTQTPRHKVTEMGQEVTMRCQPILGHNTVFWYRQTMMQGLELLAYFRNRAPLDDSGMPKDRFSAEMPDATLATLKIQPSEPRDSAVYFCASGRLGLSGEQYFGPGTRLTVT.

This CDR3 reads CASVAAISNTGELFF. As DNA, the CDR3 is TGTGCTAGTGTAGCCGCGATTTCGAACACCGGGGAGCTGTTTTTT. The chain couples TRBV12-5 to TRBJ2-2; D call uncertain. This CDR3 comprises 15 residues. The V and J ends lost 7 bases and 0 bases respectively, with 12 bases between them. CDR1 and CDR2 from the germline V gene are LGHNT and FRNRAP. The full variable domain, its missing parts supplied by reference TRBV12-5 and TRBJ2-2, is DARVTQTPRHKVTEMGQEVTMRCQPILGHNTVFWYRQTMMQGLELLAYFRNRAPLDDSGMPKDRFSAEMPDATLATLKIQPSEPRDSAVYFCASVAAISNTGELFFGEGSRLTVL.